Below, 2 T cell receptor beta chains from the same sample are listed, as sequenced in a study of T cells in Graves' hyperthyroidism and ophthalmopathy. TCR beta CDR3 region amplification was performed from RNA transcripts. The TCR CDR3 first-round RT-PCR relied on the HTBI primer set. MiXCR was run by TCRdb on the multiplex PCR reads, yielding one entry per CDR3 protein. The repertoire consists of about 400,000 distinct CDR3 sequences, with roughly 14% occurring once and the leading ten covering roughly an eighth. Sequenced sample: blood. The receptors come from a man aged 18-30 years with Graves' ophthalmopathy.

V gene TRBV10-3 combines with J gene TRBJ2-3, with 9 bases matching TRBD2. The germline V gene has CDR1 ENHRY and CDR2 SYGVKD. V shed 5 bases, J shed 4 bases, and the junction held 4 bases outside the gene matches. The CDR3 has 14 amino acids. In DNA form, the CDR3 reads TGTGCCATCAGTCCGGCGGGAGGGTCAGATACGCAGTATTTT. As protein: CAISPAGGSDTQYF.

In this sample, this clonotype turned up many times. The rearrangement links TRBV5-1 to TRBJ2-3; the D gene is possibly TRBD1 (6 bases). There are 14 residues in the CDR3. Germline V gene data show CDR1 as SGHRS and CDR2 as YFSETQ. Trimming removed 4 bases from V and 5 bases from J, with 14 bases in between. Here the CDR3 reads CASSATGSGDTQYF. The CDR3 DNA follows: TGCGCCAGCAGCGCAACAGGGTCCGGAGATACGCAGTATTTT.